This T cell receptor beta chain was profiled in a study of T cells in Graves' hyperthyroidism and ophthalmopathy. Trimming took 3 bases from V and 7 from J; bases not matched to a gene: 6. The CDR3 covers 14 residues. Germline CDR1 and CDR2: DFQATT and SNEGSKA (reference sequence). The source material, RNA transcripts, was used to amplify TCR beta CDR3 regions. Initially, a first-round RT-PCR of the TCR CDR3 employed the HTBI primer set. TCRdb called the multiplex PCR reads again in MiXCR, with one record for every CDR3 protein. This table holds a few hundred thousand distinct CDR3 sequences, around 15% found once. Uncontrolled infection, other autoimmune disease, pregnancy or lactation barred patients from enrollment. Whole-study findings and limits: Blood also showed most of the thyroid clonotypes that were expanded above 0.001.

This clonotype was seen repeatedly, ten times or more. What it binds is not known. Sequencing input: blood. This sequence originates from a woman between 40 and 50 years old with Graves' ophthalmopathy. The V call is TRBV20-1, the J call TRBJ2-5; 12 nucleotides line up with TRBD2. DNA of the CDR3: TGCAGTGCTAGCAGACTAGCGGGGGCAGCGACCCAGTACTTC. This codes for CSASRLAGAATQYF.